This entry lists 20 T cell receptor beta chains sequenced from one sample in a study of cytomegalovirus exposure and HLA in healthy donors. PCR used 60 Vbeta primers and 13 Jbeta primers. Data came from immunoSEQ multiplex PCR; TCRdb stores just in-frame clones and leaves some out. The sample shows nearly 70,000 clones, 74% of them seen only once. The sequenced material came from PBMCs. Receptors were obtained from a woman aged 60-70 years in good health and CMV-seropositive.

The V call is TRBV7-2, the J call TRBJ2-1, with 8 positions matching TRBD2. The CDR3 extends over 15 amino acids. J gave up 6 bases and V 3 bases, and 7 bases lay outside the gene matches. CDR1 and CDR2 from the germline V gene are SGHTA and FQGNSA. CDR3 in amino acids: CASSFLGGAGNEQFF. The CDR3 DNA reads TGTGCCAGCAGCTTCCTCGGGGGGGCCGGCAATGAGCAGTTCTTC.

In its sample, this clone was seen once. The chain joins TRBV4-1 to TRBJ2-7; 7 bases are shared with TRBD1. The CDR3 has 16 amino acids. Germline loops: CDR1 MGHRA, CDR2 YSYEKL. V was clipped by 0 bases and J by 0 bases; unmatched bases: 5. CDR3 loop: CASSQEYTGVSYEQYF. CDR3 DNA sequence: TGCGCCAGCAGCCAAGAGTACACAGGGGTCTCCTACGAGCAGTACTTC.

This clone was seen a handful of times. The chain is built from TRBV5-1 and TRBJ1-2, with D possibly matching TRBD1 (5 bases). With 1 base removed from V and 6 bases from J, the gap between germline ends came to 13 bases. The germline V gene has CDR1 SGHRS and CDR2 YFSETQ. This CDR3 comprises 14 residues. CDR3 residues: CASSLLGGSDGYTF. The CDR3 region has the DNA TGCGCCAGCAGCTTGCTGGGGGGTTCGGATGGCTACACCTTC.

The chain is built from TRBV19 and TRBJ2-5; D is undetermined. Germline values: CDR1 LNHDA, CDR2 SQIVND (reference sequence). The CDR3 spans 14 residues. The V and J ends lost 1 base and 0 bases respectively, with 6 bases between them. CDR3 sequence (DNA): TGTGCCAGTAGTATAGGTCCGTACCAAGAGACCCAGTACTTC. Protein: CASSIGPYQETQYF. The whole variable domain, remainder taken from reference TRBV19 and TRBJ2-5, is DGGITQSPKYLFRKEGQNVTLSCEQNLNHDAMYWYRQDPGQGLRLIYYSQIVNDFQKGDIAEGYSVSREKKESFPLTVTSAQKNPTAFYLCASSIGPYQETQYFGPGTRLLVL.

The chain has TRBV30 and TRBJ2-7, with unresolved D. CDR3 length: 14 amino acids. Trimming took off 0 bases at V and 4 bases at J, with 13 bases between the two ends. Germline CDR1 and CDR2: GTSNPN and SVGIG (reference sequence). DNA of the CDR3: TGTGCCTGGAGTGTACTTCTTACCGAGTACGAGCAGTACTTC. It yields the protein CAWSVLLTEYEQYF.

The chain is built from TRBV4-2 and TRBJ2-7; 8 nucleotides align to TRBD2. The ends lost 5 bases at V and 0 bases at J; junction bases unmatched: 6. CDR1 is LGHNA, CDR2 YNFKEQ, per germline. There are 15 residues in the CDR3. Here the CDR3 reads CASSTRLANSYEQYF. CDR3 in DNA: TGTGCCAGCAGCACCCGACTAGCGAACTCCTACGAGCAGTACTTC.

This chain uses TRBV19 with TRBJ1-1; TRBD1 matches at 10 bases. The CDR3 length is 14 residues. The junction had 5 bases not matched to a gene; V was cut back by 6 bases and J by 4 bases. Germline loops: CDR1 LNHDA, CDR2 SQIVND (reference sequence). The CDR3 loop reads CASRTGGAGTEAFF. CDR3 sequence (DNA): TGTGCCAGTAGGACAGGGGGCGCGGGCACTGAAGCTTTCTTT.

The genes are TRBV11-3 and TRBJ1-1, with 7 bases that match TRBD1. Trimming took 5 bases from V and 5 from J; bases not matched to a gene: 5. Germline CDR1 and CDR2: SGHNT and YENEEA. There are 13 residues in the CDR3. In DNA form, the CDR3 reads TGTGCCAGCAGCCCAGGGGGGTTGACTGAAGCTTTCTTT. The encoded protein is CASSPGGLTEAFF.

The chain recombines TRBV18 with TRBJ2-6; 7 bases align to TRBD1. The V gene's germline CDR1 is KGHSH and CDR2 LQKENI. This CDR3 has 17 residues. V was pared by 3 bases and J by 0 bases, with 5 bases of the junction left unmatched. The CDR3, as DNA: TGTGCCAGCTCACCCCCGGGACAGAGCTCTGGGGCCAACGTCCTGACTTTC. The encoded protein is CASSPPGQSSGANVLTF.

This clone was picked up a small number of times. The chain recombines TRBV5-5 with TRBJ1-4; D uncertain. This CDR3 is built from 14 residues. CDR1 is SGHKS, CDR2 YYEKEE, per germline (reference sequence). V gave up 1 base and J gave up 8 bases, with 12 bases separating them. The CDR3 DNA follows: TGTGCCAGCAGCTTGTTGACTCCTGCGGAAAAACTGTTTTTT. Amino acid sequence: CASSLLTPAEKLFF.

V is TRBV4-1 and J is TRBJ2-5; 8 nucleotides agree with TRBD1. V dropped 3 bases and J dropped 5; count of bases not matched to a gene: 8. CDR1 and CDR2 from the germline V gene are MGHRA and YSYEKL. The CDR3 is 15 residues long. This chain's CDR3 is CASSHLRGLRETQYF. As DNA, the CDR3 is TGCGCCAGCAGCCACCTCAGGGGGCTCAGGGAGACCCAGTACTTC.

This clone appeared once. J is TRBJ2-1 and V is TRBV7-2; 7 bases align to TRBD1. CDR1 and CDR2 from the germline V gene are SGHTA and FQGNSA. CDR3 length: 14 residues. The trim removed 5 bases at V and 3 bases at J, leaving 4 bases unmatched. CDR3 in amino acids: CASSNRGRYNEQFF. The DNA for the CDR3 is TGTGCCAGCAGCAACAGGGGACGCTACAATGAGCAGTTCTTC. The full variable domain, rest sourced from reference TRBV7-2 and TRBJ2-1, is GAGVSQSPSNKVTEKGKDVELRCDPISGHTALYWYRQSLGQGLEFLIYFQGNSAPDKSGLPSDRFSAERTGGSVSTLTIQRTQQEDSAVYLCASSNRGRYNEQFFGPGTRLTVL.

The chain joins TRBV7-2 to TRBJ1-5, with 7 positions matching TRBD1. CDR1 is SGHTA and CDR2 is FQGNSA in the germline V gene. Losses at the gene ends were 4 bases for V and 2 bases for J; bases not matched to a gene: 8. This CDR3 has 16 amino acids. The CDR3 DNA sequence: TGTGCCAGCAGCTACTCTCGGGACAGAGGCAATCAGCCCCAGCATTTT. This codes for CASSYSRDRGNQPQHF.

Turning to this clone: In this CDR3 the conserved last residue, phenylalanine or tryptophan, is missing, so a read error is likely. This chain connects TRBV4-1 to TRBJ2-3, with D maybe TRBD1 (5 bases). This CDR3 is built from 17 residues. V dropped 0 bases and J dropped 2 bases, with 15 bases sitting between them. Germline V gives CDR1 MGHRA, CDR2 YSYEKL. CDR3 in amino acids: CASSQDRGSTPTDTQYV. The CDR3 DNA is TGCGCCAGCAGCCAAGATAGGGGAAGCACTCCCACAGATACGCAGTATGTT.

DNA of the CDR3: TGTGCCAGCAACCGAGACAGGGTGGACTATGGCTACACCTTC. Amino acid sequence: CASNRDRVDYGYTF. The chain couples TRBV6-1 to TRBJ1-2; TRBD1 aligns across 7 bases. Germline CDR1 is MNHNS and CDR2 is SASEGT. The V and J ends lost 7 bases and 3 bases, in that order; junction bases with no gene match: 8. The CDR3 totals 14 residues.

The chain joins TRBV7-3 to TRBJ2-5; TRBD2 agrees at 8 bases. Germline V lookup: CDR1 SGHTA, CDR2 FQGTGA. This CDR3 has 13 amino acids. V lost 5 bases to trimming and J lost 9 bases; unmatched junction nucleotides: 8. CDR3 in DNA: TGTGCCAGCAGCAATAGCGGGGAGGGGGCCCAGTACTTC. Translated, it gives CASSNSGEGAQYF.

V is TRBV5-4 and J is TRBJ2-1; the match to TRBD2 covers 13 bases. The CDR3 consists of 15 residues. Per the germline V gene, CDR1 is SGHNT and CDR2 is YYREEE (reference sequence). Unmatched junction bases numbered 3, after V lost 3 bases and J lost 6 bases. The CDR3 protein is CASSSRTSGSNEQFF. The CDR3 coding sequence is TGTGCCAGCAGCTCGAGGACTAGCGGGAGCAATGAGCAGTTCTTC.

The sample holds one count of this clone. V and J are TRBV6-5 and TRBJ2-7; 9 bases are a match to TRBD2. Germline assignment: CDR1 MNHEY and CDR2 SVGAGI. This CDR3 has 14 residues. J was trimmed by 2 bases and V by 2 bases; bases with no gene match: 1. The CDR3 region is CASSYGGRAYEQYF. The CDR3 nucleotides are TGTGCCAGCAGTTACGGCGGGAGGGCCTACGAGCAGTACTTC.

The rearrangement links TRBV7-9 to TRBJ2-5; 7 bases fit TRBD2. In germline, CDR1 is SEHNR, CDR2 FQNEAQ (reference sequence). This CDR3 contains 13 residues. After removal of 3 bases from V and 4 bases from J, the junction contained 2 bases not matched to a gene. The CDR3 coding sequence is TGTGCCAGCAGCTTCGGACTAGGAGAGACCCAGTACTTC. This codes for CASSFGLGETQYF.

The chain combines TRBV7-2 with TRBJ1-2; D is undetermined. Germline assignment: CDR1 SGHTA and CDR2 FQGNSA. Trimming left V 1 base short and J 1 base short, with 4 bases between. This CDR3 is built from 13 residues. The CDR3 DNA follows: TGTGCCAGCAGCTTAGTTCGTAACTATGGCTACACCTTC. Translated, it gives CASSLVRNYGYTF.